This TCR beta chain stems from a study of response to subunit inactivated influenza vaccine. General observations from the study: The authors suggested that few new T cells are recruited per seasonal influenza vaccination.

In the case of this clonotype: Its cognate antigen is unknown.

V lost 11 bases and J lost 4; bases outside the gene matches: 23. The CDR3 consists of 18 residues. TCRdb passed the RT-PCR reads through MiXCR, listing each CDR3 protein once. The sample carries almost 250,000 distinct CDR3 sequences, 12% recorded once. This sequence originates from a man in his fifties or sixties who received an inactivated influenza vaccine. V and J are TRBV12-3 or TRBV12-4 and TRBJ2-3; TRBD2 matches at 8 bases. The specimen comprised non-naive T cells sorted from PBMCs, sampled 14 to 15 days before vaccination. CDR3 nucleotides: TGTGCCCGCTGTTTGGTGTCCCCCTTAGCGGGATGGGCAGATACGCAGTATTTT. The encoded protein is CARCLVSPLAGWADTQYF.